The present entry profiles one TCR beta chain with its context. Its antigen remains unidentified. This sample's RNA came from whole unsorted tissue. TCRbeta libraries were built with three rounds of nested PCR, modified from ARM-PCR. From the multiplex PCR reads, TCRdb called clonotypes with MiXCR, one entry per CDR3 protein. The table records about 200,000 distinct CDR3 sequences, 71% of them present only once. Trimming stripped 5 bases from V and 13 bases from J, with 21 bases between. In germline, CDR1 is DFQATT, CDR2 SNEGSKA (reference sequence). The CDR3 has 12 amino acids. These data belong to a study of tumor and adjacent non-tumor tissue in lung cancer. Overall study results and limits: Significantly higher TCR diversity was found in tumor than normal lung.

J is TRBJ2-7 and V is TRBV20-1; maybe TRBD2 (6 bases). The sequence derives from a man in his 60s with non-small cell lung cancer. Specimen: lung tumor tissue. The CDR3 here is CSAPGTGYEKYF. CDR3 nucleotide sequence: TGCAGTGCTCCCGGGACTGGCTACGAGAAATACTTC.